The 9 T cell receptor beta chains presented below share a single source sample, sequenced in a study of cytomegalovirus exposure and HLA in healthy donors. The PCR had 60 Vbeta and 13 Jbeta primers. Data came from immunoSEQ multiplex PCR; TCRdb stores just in-frame clones and leaves some out. The data hold under 200,000 clones, with 75% to 90% observed a single time. The sample comprised PBMCs. The receptors come from a boy younger than 10 in good health and CMV-seronegative.

The chain couples TRBV19 to TRBJ2-3; 11 bases fit TRBD2. Trimming took 1 base from V and 2 from J; bases not matched to a gene: 2. In germline, CDR1 is LNHDA, CDR2 SQIVND (reference sequence). The CDR3 extends over 16 amino acids. The CDR3 nucleotides are TGTGCCAGTAGTATAGGACTAGCGGGGTTCACAGATACGCAGTATTTT. Residues: CASSIGLAGFTDTQYF.

In nucleotides, the CDR3 is TGTGCCAGCAGTAAAGGACAGAACTATGGCTACACCTTC. Amino acids: CASSKGQNYGYTF. The chain recombines TRBV28 with TRBJ1-2, with a weak D call TRBD1 (6 bases). Between the trimmed V and J ends, which lost 5 bases and 2 bases, there was a span of 9 bases. The germline gives CDR1 MDHEN, CDR2 SYDVKM. The CDR3 loop spans 13 amino acids.

This clone was counted once. V usage is TRBV19 and J usage is TRBJ1-4; D might be TRBD1 (5 bases). This CDR3 comprises 15 residues. Trimming removed 5 bases from V and 4 bases from J, with 14 bases in between. Germline V lookup: CDR1 LNHDA, CDR2 SQIVND (reference sequence). This CDR3 is CASSVPGLGNEKLFF. As DNA, the CDR3 is TGTGCCAGTAGTGTACCGGGACTGGGTAATGAAAAACTGTTTTTT.

This chain links TRBV28 with TRBJ1-2; D is undetermined. V gave up 3 bases and J gave up 0 bases, with 8 bases separating them. The CDR3 runs to 14 residues. Germline V gives CDR1 MDHEN, CDR2 SYDVKM. The chain's CDR3 is CASSFGTSNYGYTF. The CDR3, as DNA: TGTGCCAGCAGTTTCGGTACTTCTAACTATGGCTACACCTTC.

The rearrangement uses TRBV14 and TRBJ2-3; 7 bases align to TRBD2. The germline V gene has CDR1 SGHDN and CDR2 FVKESK. The trim removed 1 base at V and 3 bases at J, leaving 7 bases unmatched. There are 16 residues in the CDR3. CDR3 nucleotides: TGTGCCAGCAGCCAAGTAGGCGGGGGAGCTACAGATACGCAGTATTTT. Its translation: CASSQVGGGATDTQYF. Filled out from reference TRBV14 and TRBJ2-3, the complete variable domain reads EAGVTQFPSHSVIEKGQTVTLRCDPISGHDNLYWYRRVMGKEIKFLLHFVKESKQDESGMPNNRFLAERTGGTYSTLKVQPAELEDSGVYFCASSQVGGGATDTQYFGPGTRLTVL.

The V and J genes are TRBV9 and TRBJ2-1, with D possibly being TRBD1 (6 bases). The CDR3 sequence is 17 residues long. V lost 1 base to trimming and J lost 2 bases, with 16 bases between them. Germline V gives CDR1 SGDLS, CDR2 YYNGEE. CDR3 in DNA: TGTGCCAGCAGCGTACAGGGGTCGGGCCTCACCTACAATGAGCAGTTCTTC. It specifies CASSVQGSGLTYNEQFF. Supplemented by reference TRBV9 and TRBJ2-1, the full variable domain reads DSGVTQTPKHLITATGQRVTLRCSPRSGDLSVYWYQQSLDQGLQFLIQYYNGEERAKGNILERFSAQQFPDLHSELNLSSLELGDSALYFCASSVQGSGLTYNEQFFGPGTRLTVL.

This clone has a count of ten or more. The V gene is TRBV6-1, the J gene TRBJ2-6, with D maybe TRBD1 (6 bases). V was pared by 5 bases and J by 2 bases, with 10 bases between. Germline V gene sequence: CDR1 MNHNS, CDR2 SASEGT. The CDR3 loop spans 15 amino acids. The CDR3 spells CASSQQGTGANVLTF. The CDR3 DNA reads TGTGCCAGCAGTCAACAGGGAACTGGGGCCAACGTCCTGACTTTC.

V is TRBV6-5 and J is TRBJ2-1; 7 nucleotides line up with TRBD1. Germline lookup yields CDR1 MNHEY and CDR2 SVGAGI. The CDR3 covers 15 residues. The trim removed 6 bases at V and 6 bases at J, leaving 11 bases unmatched. This CDR3 is CASRSGTVGSNEQFF. In DNA, the CDR3 is TGTGCCAGCAGGTCCGGGACAGTTGGTTCCAATGAGCAGTTCTTC.

V gene TRBV27 combines with J gene TRBJ2-3; 9 bases map to TRBD1. The J segment lost 4 bases and the V segment lost 3 bases, leaving 2 bases of the junction unmatched. This CDR3 has 14 residues. Germline CDR1 is MNHEY and CDR2 is SMNVEV (reference sequence). The CDR3 region is CASSLDRGSDTQYF. CDR3 nucleotide sequence: TGTGCCAGCAGTTTGGACAGGGGTTCAGATACGCAGTATTTT.